The T cell receptor (beta chain) described here comes from a study of blood T cell repertoires in COVID-19 (dated by TCRdb to about 2020). Regarding the complete study: Collaborator samples came from the United States, Italy and Spain and covered acute and convalescent phases of COVID-19. The material from the prospective study consisted of cDNA or gDNA derived from T cells, B-cell-depleted T cells, or PBMCs. Deeply sampled blood TCRbeta repertoires from subjects exposed to, actively infected with, or recovered from COVID-19 were included in the dataset. A freely available public database, intended as a resource for researchers studying the immune response to SARS-CoV-2, is where the repertoires were released. The samples were drawn from the first 160 participants of the ongoing ImmuneRACE study and from 950 to 1,500 subjects provided by 6 global collaborators. Nearly every sample came with metadata listing a de-identified subject ID, COVID-19 status, age in years and sex. Where HLA class I and class II types were available, the types were taken from metadata supplied by the sample provider, not from assay-based typing.

A remark on this clone: It lacks a known antigen. There are no base qualities to consult, and no much larger clone falls within one base.

TCRbeta CDR3 regions were amplified from genomic DNA by means of the immunoSEQ Assay, a bias-controlled multiplex PCR. Per the authors' processing: The number of nucleated cells in each sample was estimated from the amplification of reference gene primers within the assay. Sequence reads were collapsed and filtered to measure the absolute abundance of every unique TCRbeta CDR3 rearrangement. Productive Simpson clonality was computed per sample as the square root of Simpson's diversity index over productive rearrangements. Held by TCRdb, this immuneACCESS table contains in-frame sequences only and omits some clones. Under half of the omission traces to an unresolved V gene where checked; the cause of the rest is unknown. The V and J calls and clone size were taken over from that table, and D and trimming were inferred from the DNA. The sample contains approximately 170,000 clones, just under 85% of them found a single time. Approximately 2.6% of the sample comes from the top ten.

The junction shows trimming of 5 bases on V and 5 bases on J, and the gene matches do not reach 4 bases of it. Including cysteine and phenylalanine, the CDR3 has 14 amino acids. Left in the record is the CDR3 DNA by itself, 42 bases read in frame from the first base. The germline V gene (reference sequence) specifies LNHDA as CDR1 and SQIVND as CDR2. The study at large found these results: How much clinical and demographic metadata was included differed by source and by participant, and the metadata was provided uncurated.

One collaborating source in Seattle enrolled patients while the patients were actively infected and followed the patients over time throughout the course of disease. Collaborating institutions collected whole blood in K2EDTA tubes following their own protocols. For TCRbeta analysis, collaborators shipped samples as frozen whole blood, isolated PBMCs, or DNA extracted from either of those sample types. The sequenced material came from peripheral blood. The source of this sequence is a woman older than 75 with COVID-19, enrolled during active disease. The V and J genes are TRBV19 and TRBJ2-2; 8 middle bases align to TRBD1. The DNA sequence follows: TGTGCCAGTAGTTCAGGGGGCTGGACCGGGGAGCTGTTTTTT. Protein translation: CASSSGGWTGELFF.